Each of the 16 T cell receptor beta chains below was sequenced from the same sample in a study of beta chain features in type 1 diabetes listed by TCRdb under 2018. Library creation used the immunoSEQ multiplex PCR assay. The entire amount of isolated RNA was reverse transcribed using the High Capacity cDNA Reverse Transcription Kit, so the sequenced TCRB transcripts were expressed ones. TCRdb took over this immuneACCESS table, retaining in-frame rearrangements with V and J assigned. Such tables are incomplete; in checked studies, under half of the missing clones stem from an unresolved V gene, and the remainder is unexplained. Within this sample are about 140,000 clones, with 9.7% of them counted one time only. Together, the top ten hold almost 0.65% of the sample. What was sequenced was central memory CD4+ T cells from blood. These receptors originate from a woman in her thirties or forties in good health.

This clone occurred many times. The chain is built from TRBV25-1 and TRBJ1-1; D is undetermined. V was pared by 8 bases and J by 7 bases, with 11 bases between. From germline, CDR1 is MGHDK and CDR2 SYGVNS. This CDR3 is built from 11 residues. Written as DNA, the CDR3 is TGTGCCAGCCGGGAAGTGTTTGAAGCTTTCTTT. Translated: CASREVFEAFF.

This clone has more than one count but fewer than ten. This chain uses TRBV25-1 with TRBJ1-2, with D perhaps TRBD1 (5 bases). The CDR3 totals 13 residues. The germline CDR1 and CDR2 sequences are MGHDK and SYGVNS. The V end lost 0 bases, the J end lost 8 bases, and 10 bases lay between the germline ends. The CDR3 bases are TGTGCCAGCAGTGAATATCAGGGCGAAGGCTACACCTTC. It codes for CASSEYQGEGYTF.

A few counts support this clone. V usage is TRBV9 and J usage is TRBJ2-7; possibly TRBD2 for D (6 bases). Trimming left V 1 base short and J 5 bases short, with 13 bases between. CDR3 size: 14 residues. The germline gives CDR1 SGDLS, CDR2 YYNGEE. As DNA, the CDR3 is TGTGCCAGCAGCGTACTGGGCAGGGAGGACGAGCAGTACTTC. This gives the protein CASSVLGREDEQYF.

This clone was counted a few times. V and J are TRBV4-1 and TRBJ2-1; the match to TRBD2 covers 16 bases. The CDR3 is 17 residues long. V shed 3 bases, J shed 8 bases, and the junction held 7 bases outside the gene matches. In germline, CDR1 is MGHRA, CDR2 YSYEKL. The CDR3 region is CASSQGLAGGPNDEQFF. Here the CDR3 DNA reads TGCGCCAGCAGCCAGGGACTAGCGGGGGGGCCTAACGATGAGCAGTTCTTC.

The chain links TRBV5-1 to TRBJ1-4; D is ambiguous. The germline V and J ends were trimmed by 1 base and 4 bases, with 8 bases remaining between them. The CDR3 extends over 14 amino acids. Germline assignment: CDR1 SGHRS and CDR2 YFSETQ. The CDR3, as DNA: TGCGCCAGCAGCTTGTGGCAGGATAATGAAAAACTGTTTTTT. It yields the protein CASSLWQDNEKLFF.

This clone was detected only a few times. This chain links TRBV5-6 with TRBJ1-1; the match to TRBD1 covers 7 bases. The junction had 3 bases not matched to a gene; V was cut back by 5 bases and J by 2 bases. The germline V gene has CDR1 SGHDT and CDR2 YYEEEE. This CDR3 region has 13 residues. This CDR3 is CASRRTGNTEAFF. In DNA, the CDR3 is TGTGCCAGCAGGCGGACAGGAAACACTGAAGCTTTCTTT.

This clone was observed many times. The rearrangement joins TRBV14 to TRBJ1-5; maybe TRBD1 (6 bases). The CDR3 is 14 residues long. Trimming pared 4 bases from V and 2 bases from J, leaving 9 bases between. CDR1 and CDR2 from the germline V gene are SGHDN and FVKESK. This CDR3 is CASSLSGGNQPQHF. CDR3 bases: TGTGCCAGCAGCCTCTCAGGGGGCAATCAGCCCCAGCATTTT. The whole variable domain, filled in from reference TRBV14 and TRBJ1-5, reads EAGVTQFPSHSVIEKGQTVTLRCDPISGHDNLYWYRRVMGKEIKFLLHFVKESKQDESGMPNNRFLAERTGGTYSTLKVQPAELEDSGVYFCASSLSGGNQPQHFGDGTRLSIL.

This clone was observed many times. This chain links TRBV29-1 with TRBJ2-2; tentatively, D is TRBD1 (6 bases). The CDR3 runs to 12 residues. The germline V gene has CDR1 SQVTM and CDR2 ANQGSEA. V lost 7 bases, J lost 6 bases, and 12 bases lay in between. CDR3 DNA: TGCAGCGGATCGACAGGTCCCGGGGAGCTGTTTTTT. Protein product: CSGSTGPGELFF.

The genes are TRBV9 and TRBJ1-6; 9 positions match TRBD1. The germline V gene has CDR1 SGDLS and CDR2 YYNGEE. V shed 1 base, J shed 9 bases, and the junction held 2 bases outside the gene matches. The CDR3 is 14 amino acids. CDR3 protein: CASSVKTGGSPLHF. In DNA, the CDR3 is TGTGCCAGCAGCGTAAAGACAGGGGGTTCACCCCTCCACTTT.

This clone was detected ten times or more. The chain links TRBV28 to TRBJ1-1; a weak D match, TRBD1 (6 bases). The ends were cut back, 6 bases at V and 0 bases at J, with 11 bases in the middle. This CDR3 region has 14 residues. In germline, CDR1 is MDHEN, CDR2 SYDVKM. The chain's CDR3 is CASSPGALNTEAFF. Written as DNA, the CDR3 is TGTGCCAGCAGCCCAGGGGCCCTGAACACTGAAGCTTTCTTT.

The V call is TRBV27, the J call TRBJ1-5, with no clear D. CDR1 MNHEY and CDR2 SMNVEV come from the germline V gene (reference sequence). The CDR3 has 13 amino acids. V shed 6 bases and J shed 1 base, with 7 bases lying between them. The CDR3 protein is CASRIRSNQPQHF. Here the CDR3 DNA reads TGTGCCAGCAGAATCCGGAGCAATCAGCCCCAGCATTTT.

The chain carries TRBV28 and TRBJ2-3; 8 positions agree with TRBD2. The length of the CDR3 is 12 residues. CDR1 and CDR2 from the germline V gene are MDHEN and SYDVKM. The V segment lost 6 bases and the J segment 6 bases; nucleotides outside the gene matches: 2. Written as DNA, the CDR3 is TGTGCCAGCAGAGCGGGGGTCGATACGCAGTATTTT. This gives the protein CASRAGVDTQYF.

This chain links TRBV9 with TRBJ2-2; TRBD2 aligns across 11 bases. V lost 4 bases, J lost 1 base, and 6 bases stayed unmatched. The germline gives CDR1 SGDLS, CDR2 YYNGEE. CDR3 length: 17 amino acids. The CDR3 DNA is TGTGCCAGCAGCCCCCGACTAGCGGGGTTGAACACCGGGGAGCTGTTTTTT. It specifies CASSPRLAGLNTGELFF.

The V and J genes are TRBV15 and TRBJ2-5, with D possibly matching TRBD2 (6 bases). The J call is in doubt because the DNA end fits TRBJ2-7 better. This CDR3 region has 13 residues. Germline V CDR1 and CDR2: LNHNV, YYDKDF (reference sequence). The CDR3 DNA follows: TGTGCCACCAGCAGAGATGGAGGGTCCGAGCAGTACTTC. This codes for CATSRDGGSEQYF.

This clone was seen more than once but under ten times. This chain uses TRBV9 with TRBJ2-5; 12 nucleotides agree with TRBD2. Germline loops: CDR1 SGDLS, CDR2 YYNGEE. Germline trimming cut 0 bases from V and 5 bases from J; bases unmatched to any gene: 2. This CDR3 contains 15 residues. In DNA form, the CDR3 reads TGTGCCAGCAGCGTAGTAGGACTAGCGGGGGAGACCCAGTACTTC. The encoded protein is CASSVVGLAGETQYF.

This clone occurred many times. The gene calls are TRBV10-3 and TRBJ2-3; D possibly corresponds to TRBD2 (6 bases). Germline assignment: CDR1 ENHRY and CDR2 SYGVKD. V dropped 3 bases and J dropped 1 base, with 11 bases sitting between them. The CDR3 totals 15 residues. In DNA, the CDR3 is TGTGCCATCAGTGATGCAGCGGGTCGCACAGATACGCAGTATTTT. This codes for CAISDAAGRTDTQYF.